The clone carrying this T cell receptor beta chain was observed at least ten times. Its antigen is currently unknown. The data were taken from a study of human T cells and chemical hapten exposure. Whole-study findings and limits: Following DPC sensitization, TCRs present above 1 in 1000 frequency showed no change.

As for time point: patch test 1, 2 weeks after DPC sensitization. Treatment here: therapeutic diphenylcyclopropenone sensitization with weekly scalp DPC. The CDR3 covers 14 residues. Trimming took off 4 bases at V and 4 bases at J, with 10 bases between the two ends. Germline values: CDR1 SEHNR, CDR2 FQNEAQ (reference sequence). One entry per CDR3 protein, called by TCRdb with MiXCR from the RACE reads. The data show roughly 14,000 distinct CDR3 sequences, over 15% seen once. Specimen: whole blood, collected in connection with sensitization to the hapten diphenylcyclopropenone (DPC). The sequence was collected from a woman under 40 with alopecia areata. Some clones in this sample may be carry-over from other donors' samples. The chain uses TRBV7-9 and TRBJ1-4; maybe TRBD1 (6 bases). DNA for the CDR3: TGTGCCAGCAGCTCAGGGGCTATTAATGAAAAACTGTTTTTT. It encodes CASSSGAINEKLFF. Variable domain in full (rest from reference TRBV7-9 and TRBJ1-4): DTGVSQNPRHKITKRGQNVTFRCDPISEHNRLYWYRQTLGQGPEFLTYFQNEAQLEKSRLLSDRFSAERPKGSFSTLEIQRTEQGDSAMYLCASSSGAINEKLFFGSGTQLSVL.